This T cell receptor (beta chain) was sequenced in a study of blood T cell repertoires in COVID-19. Study as a whole: Samples of COVID-19 (acute and convalescent) were obtained from the United States, Italy and Spain.

This clone was counted only a few times. Germline CDR1 SGHNT, CDR2 YYREEE (reference sequence). The CDR3 contains 15 residues. Trimming cost V 4 bases and J 1 base; bases outside gene matches: 3. The table came from immunoSEQ multiplex PCR; TCRdb's copy has only in-frame clones and leaves some out. This table holds about 160,000 clones, around 84% found once. V gene TRBV5-4 combines with J gene TRBJ2-7, with 12 bases matching TRBD1. The sample taken for sequencing was peripheral blood. The origin of this receptor is a human donor with acute or convalescent COVID-19. The donor label of this sample is uncertain. The CDR3 bases are TGTGCCAGCAGCGTGGGACAGGGGGCTTCCTACGAGCAGTACTTC. Translated, it gives CASSVGQGASYEQYF.